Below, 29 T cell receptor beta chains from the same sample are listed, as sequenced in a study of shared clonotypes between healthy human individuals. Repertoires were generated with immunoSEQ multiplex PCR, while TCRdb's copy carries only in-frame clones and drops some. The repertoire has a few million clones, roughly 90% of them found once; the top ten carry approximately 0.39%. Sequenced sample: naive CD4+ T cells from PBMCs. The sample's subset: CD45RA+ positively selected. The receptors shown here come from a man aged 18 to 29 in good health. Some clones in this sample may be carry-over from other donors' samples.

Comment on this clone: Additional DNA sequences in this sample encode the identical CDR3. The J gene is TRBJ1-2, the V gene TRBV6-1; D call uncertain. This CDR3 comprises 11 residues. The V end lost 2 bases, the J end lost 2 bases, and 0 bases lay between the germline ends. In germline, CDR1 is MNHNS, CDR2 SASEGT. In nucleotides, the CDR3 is TGTGCCAGCAGTGAAAACTATGGCTACACCTTC. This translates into CASSENYGYTF.

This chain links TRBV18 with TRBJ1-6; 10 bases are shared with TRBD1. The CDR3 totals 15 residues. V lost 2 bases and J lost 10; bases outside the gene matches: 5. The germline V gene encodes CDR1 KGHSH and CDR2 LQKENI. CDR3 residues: CASSPSGTGESPLHF. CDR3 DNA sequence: TGTGCCAGCTCACCAAGCGGGACAGGGGAGTCACCCCTCCACTTT.

The CDR3 DNA reads TGTGCCAGCAGCTTTCTTCGTAGCGAGACAGATACGCAGTATTTT. Protein sequence: CASSFLRSETDTQYF. This chain links TRBV5-6 with TRBJ2-3, with a tentative D call TRBD2 (5 bases). CDR3 length equals 15 residues. Germline values: CDR1 SGHDT, CDR2 YYEEEE. Trimming took 2 bases from V and 3 from J, leaving 13 bases between them. Variable domain in full (rest from reference TRBV5-6 and TRBJ2-3): DAGVTQSPTHLIKTRGQQVTLRCSPKSGHDTVSWYQQALGQGPQFIFQYYEEEERQRGNFPDRFSGHQFPNYSSELNVNALLLGDSALYLCASSFLRSETDTQYFGPGTRLTVL.

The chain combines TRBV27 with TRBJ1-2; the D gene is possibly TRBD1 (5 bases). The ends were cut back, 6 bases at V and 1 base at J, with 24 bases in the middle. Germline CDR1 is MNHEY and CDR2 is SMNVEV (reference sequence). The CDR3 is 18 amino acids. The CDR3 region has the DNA TGTGCCAGCAGCCAAAAACCCCTAAGGTGGGGCGATAACTATGGCTACACCTTC. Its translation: CASSQKPLRWGDNYGYTF.

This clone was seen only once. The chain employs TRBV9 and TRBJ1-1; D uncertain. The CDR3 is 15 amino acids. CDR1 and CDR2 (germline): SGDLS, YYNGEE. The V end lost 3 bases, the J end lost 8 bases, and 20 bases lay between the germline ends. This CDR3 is CASSAHAETTGEAFF. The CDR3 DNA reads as TGTGCCAGCAGCGCCCATGCCGAGACAACGGGAGAAGCTTTCTTT.

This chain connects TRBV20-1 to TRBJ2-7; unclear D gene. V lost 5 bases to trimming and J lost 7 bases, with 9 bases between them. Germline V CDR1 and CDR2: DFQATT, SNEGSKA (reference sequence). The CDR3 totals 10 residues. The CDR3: CSALLGEQYF. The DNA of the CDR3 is TGCAGTGCTCTCCTGGGAGAGCAGTACTTC.

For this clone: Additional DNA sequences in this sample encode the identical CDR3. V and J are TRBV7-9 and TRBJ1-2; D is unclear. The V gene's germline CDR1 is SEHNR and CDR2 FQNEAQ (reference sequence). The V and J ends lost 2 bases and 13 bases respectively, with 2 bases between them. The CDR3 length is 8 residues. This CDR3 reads CASSLSTF. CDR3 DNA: TGTGCCAGCAGCTTAAGCACCTTC.

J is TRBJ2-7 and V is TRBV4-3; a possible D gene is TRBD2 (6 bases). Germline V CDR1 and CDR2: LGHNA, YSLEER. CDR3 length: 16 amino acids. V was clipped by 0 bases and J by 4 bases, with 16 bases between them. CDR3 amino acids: CASSQDITGVGYEQYF. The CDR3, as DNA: TGCGCCAGCAGCCAAGACATAACGGGAGTCGGGTACGAGCAGTACTTC.

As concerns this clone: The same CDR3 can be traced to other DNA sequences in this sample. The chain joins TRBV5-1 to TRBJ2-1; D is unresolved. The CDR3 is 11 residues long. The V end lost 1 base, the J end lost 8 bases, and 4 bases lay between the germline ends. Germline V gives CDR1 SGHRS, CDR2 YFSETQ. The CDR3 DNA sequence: TGCGCCAGCAGCTTGTCATATGAGCAGTTCTTC. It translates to CASSLSYEQFF.

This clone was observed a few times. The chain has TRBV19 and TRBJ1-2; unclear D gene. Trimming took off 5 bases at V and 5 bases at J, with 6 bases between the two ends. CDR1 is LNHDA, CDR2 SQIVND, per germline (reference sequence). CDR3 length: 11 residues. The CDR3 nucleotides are TGTGCCAGTAGTTTCGGGTATGGCTACACCTTC. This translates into CASSFGYGYTF.

The CDR3 here is CASSLPGSHYEQYF. The DNA for the CDR3 is TGTGCCAGCAGTTTGCCGGGATCCCATTACGAGCAGTACTTC. The J gene is TRBJ2-7, the V gene TRBV6-5; possible D gene TRBD2, 5 bases. CDR1 is MNHEY and CDR2 is SVGAGI in the germline V gene. CDR3 length: 14 residues. V was clipped by 4 bases and J by 4 bases, with 14 bases between them.

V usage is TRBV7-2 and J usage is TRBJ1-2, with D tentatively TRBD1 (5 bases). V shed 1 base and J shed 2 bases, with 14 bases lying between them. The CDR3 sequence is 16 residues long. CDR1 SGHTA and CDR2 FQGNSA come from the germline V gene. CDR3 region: CASSLGGPVPNYGYTF. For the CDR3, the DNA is TGTGCCAGCAGCTTAGGGGGCCCAGTCCCCAACTATGGCTACACCTTC.

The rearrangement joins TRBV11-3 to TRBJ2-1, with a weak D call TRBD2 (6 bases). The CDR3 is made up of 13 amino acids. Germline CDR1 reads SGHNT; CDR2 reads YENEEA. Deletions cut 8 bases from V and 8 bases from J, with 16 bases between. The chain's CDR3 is CASSPGGVDEQFF. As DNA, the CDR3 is TGTGCCAGCTCTCCCGGGGGAGTCGATGAGCAGTTCTTC.

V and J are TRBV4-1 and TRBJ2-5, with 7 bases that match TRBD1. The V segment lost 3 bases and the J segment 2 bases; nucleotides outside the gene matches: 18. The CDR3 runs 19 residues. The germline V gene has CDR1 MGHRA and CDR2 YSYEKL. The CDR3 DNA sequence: TGCGCCAGCAGCCACAAACCTAGAACAGGGGCTGGGGTACAAGAGACCCAGTACTTC. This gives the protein CASSHKPRTGAGVQETQYF.

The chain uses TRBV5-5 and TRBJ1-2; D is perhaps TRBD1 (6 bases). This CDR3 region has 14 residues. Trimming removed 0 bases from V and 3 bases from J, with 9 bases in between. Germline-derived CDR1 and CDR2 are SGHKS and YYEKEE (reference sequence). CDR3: CASSLAPGDYGYTF. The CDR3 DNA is TGTGCCAGCAGCTTGGCCCCAGGGGACTATGGCTACACCTTC.

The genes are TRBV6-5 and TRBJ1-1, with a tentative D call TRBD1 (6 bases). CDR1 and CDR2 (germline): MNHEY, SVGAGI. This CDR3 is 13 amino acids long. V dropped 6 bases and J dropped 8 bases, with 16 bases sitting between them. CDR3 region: CASRKTGTPEAFF. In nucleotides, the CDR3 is TGTGCCAGCAGGAAAACTGGGACACCCGAAGCTTTCTTT.

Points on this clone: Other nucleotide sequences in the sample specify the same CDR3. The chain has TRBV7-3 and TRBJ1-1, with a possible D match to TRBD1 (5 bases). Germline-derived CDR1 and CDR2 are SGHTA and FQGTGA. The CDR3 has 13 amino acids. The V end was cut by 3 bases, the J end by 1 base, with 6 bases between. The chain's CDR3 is CASSLTANTEAFF. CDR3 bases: TGTGCCAGCAGCTTGACAGCGAACACTGAAGCTTTCTTT.

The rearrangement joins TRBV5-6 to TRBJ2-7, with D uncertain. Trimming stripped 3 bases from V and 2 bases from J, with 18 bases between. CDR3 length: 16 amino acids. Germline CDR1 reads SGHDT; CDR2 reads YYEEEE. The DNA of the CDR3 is TGTGCCAGCAGCTCCTCATATCACCACGCTACCTACGAGCAGTACTTC. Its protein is CASSSSYHHATYEQYF.

CDR3 residues: CASSRLRASYNEQFF. The CDR3 DNA is TGTGCCAGCAGCCGGTTGAGGGCCTCCTACAATGAGCAGTTCTTC. The chain carries TRBV2 and TRBJ2-1; the D gene is possibly TRBD2 (5 bases). Trimming removed 6 bases at V and 0 bases at J, with 12 bases between. Germline V gives CDR1 SNHLY, CDR2 FYNNEI. The CDR3 has 15 residues.

The DNA for the CDR3 is TGTGCCAGCAGTGGGACGGAAAGAAACTCCTACGAGCAGTACTTC. It yields the protein CASSGTERNSYEQYF. This chain connects TRBV6-5 to TRBJ2-7; TRBD1 or TRBD2 may be the D gene (5 bases each). The V end lost 5 bases, the J end lost 0 bases, and 14 bases lay between the germline ends. The germline gives CDR1 MNHEY, CDR2 SVGAGI. The length of the CDR3 is 15 residues.

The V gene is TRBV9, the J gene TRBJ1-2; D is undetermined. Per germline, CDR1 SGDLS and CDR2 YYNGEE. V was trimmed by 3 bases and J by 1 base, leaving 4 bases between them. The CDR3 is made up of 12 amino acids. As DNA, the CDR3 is TGTGCCAGCAGCGCCTTTAACTATGGCTACACCTTC. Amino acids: CASSAFNYGYTF.

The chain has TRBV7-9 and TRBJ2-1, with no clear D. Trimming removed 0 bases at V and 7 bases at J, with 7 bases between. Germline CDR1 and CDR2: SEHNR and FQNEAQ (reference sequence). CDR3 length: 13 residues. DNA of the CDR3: TGTGCCAGCAGCTTAGCGAGGAGAAATGAGCAGTTCTTC. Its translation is CASSLARRNEQFF.

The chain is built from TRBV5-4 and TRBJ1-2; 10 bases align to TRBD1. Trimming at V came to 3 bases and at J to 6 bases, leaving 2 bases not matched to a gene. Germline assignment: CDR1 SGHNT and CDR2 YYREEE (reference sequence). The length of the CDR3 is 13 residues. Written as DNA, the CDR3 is TGTGCCAGCAGCTCCGGGACAGGGGATGGCTACACCTTC. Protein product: CASSSGTGDGYTF.

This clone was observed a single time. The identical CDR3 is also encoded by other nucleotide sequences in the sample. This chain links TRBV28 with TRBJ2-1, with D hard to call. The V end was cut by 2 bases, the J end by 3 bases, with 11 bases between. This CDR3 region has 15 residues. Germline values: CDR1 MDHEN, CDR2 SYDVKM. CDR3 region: CASSLVASGYNEQFF. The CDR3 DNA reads TGTGCCAGCAGTTTAGTGGCTAGTGGCTACAATGAGCAGTTCTTC. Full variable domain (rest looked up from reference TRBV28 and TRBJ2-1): DVKVTQSSRYLVKRTGEKVFLECVQDMDHENMFWYRQDPGLGLRLIYFSYDVKMKEKGDIPEGYSVSREKKERFSLILESASTNQTSMYLCASSLVASGYNEQFFGPGTRLTVL.

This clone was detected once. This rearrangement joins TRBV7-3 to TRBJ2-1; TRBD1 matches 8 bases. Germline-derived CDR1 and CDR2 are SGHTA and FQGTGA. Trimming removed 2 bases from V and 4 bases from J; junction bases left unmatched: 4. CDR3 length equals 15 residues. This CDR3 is CASSLGTGDYNEQFF. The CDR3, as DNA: TGTGCCAGCAGCTTAGGGACAGGAGATTACAATGAGCAGTTCTTC.

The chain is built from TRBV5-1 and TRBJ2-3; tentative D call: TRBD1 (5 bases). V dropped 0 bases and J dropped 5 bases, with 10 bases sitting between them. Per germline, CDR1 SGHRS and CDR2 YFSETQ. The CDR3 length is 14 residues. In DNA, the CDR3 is TGCGCCAGCAGCTTGGCCGGCCAGGGAGATACGCAGTATTTT. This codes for CASSLAGQGDTQYF.

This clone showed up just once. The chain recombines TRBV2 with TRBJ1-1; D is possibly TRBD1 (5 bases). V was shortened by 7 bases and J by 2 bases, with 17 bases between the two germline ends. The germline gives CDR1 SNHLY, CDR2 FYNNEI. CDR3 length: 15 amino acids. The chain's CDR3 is CASKGLGEANTEAFF. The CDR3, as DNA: TGTGCCAGCAAAGGTTTGGGGGAGGCTAACACTGAAGCTTTCTTT.

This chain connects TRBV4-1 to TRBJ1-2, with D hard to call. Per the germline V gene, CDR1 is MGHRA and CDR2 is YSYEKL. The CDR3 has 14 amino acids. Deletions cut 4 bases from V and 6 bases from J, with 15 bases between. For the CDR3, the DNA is TGCGCCAGCAGCCCGGTCGGTGGGTTAAATGGCTACACCTTC. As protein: CASSPVGGLNGYTF.

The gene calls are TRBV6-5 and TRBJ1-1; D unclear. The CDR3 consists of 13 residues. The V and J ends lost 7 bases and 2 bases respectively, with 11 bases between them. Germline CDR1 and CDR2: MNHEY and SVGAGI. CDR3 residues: CASKQGSNTEAFF. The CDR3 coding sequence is TGTGCCAGCAAGCAAGGGAGCAACACTGAAGCTTTCTTT.